The 24 T cell receptor beta chains below were found in one sample sequenced in a study of cytomegalovirus exposure and HLA in healthy donors. PCR amplification relied on 60 Vbeta primers (plus 13 Jbeta primers). Sequencing used immunoSEQ multiplex PCR; TCRdb keeps in-frame clones, though not all of them. Counted here are about 170,000 clones, 65% to 85% occurring once; the ten biggest clones make up 1.2%. Material: PBMCs. The receptors originated from a boy under 10 years old in good health and CMV-seronegative.

This chain uses TRBV6-5 with TRBJ1-3; D is uncertain. The germline V and J ends were trimmed by 4 bases and 3 bases, with 10 bases remaining between them. The CDR3 totals 14 residues. The germline V gene has CDR1 MNHEY and CDR2 SVGAGI. CDR3 DNA sequence: TGTGCCAGCAGTTTGGACTTATTTGGAAACACCATATATTTT. Protein product: CASSLDLFGNTIYF.

This clone was seen only once. The rearrangement joins TRBV6-6 to TRBJ1-2, with D tentatively TRBD1 (5 bases). The CDR3 extends over 15 amino acids. V was cut by 2 bases and J by 0 bases, with 10 bases left in between. CDR1 and CDR2 from the germline V gene are MNHNY and SVGAGI (reference sequence). The CDR3 here is CASSYIRGANYGYTF. The CDR3 nucleotides are TGTGCCAGCAGTTACATTCGGGGGGCTAACTATGGCTACACCTTC.

The genes are TRBV9 and TRBJ1-1; TRBD1 might be the D (5 bases). The V gene's germline CDR1 is SGDLS and CDR2 YYNGEE. V was clipped by 0 bases and J by 4 bases, with 22 bases between them. The CDR3 loop spans 18 amino acids. The CDR3 DNA is TGTGCCAGCAGCGTAGGGGGGGAAGTGGGGATTGCCGGCACTGAAGCTTTCTTT. Its translation: CASSVGGEVGIAGTEAFF.

This chain joins TRBV19 and TRBJ1-2, with 7 bases aligning to TRBD1. The CDR3 has 15 residues. V trimming: 0 bases; J trimming: 5 bases; junction bases outside the gene matches: 6. Germline values: CDR1 LNHDA, CDR2 SQIVND (reference sequence). For the CDR3, the DNA is TGTGCCAGTAGTATAGACTCCACAGGGGTGTATGGCTACACCTTC. Its translation: CASSIDSTGVYGYTF.

This CDR3 is CASSLGVVAGKNIQYF. In DNA, the CDR3 is TGCGCCAGCAGCTTGGGTGTGGTAGCGGGAAAAAACATTCAGTACTTC. The V call is TRBV5-1, the J call TRBJ2-4; 8 nucleotides agree with TRBD2. The J segment lost 4 bases and the V segment lost 0 bases, leaving 6 bases of the junction unmatched. This CDR3 comprises 16 residues. CDR1 and CDR2 from the germline V gene are SGHRS and YFSETQ.

This chain joins TRBV9 and TRBJ2-3; TRBD1 is a possible D gene (5 bases). The germline gives CDR1 SGDLS, CDR2 YYNGEE. The CDR3 totals 14 residues. With 0 bases removed from V and 1 base from J, the gap between germline ends came to 6 bases. Here the CDR3 DNA reads TGTGCCAGCAGCGTAGTAGGGGGCACAGATACGCAGTATTTT. Translated: CASSVVGGTDTQYF.

This chain links TRBV30 with TRBJ2-7; 15 bases are a match to TRBD2. The V gene's germline CDR1 is GTSNPN and CDR2 SVGIG (reference sequence). The CDR3 runs to 16 residues. Trimming took 4 bases from V and 5 from J; bases not matched to a gene: 9. Here the CDR3 reads CAWTTGTSGRLDEQYF. Here the CDR3 DNA reads TGTGCCTGGACTACCGGGACTAGCGGGAGGTTAGACGAGCAGTACTTC.

This clone was observed a handful of times. This chain connects TRBV27 to TRBJ2-3, with 8 bases fitting TRBD1. The CDR3 totals 14 residues. The V gene's germline CDR1 is MNHEY and CDR2 SMNVEV (reference sequence). The ends lost 10 bases at V and 4 bases at J; junction bases unmatched: 10. The CDR3 here is CANPGQGCADTQYF. The CDR3 DNA reads as TGTGCCAACCCAGGACAGGGCTGCGCAGATACGCAGTATTTT.

Points on this clone: This specimen includes other DNA sequences encoding the same CDR3. The J gene is TRBJ2-2, the V gene TRBV29-1, with 7 bases lining up with TRBD1. The J segment lost 4 bases and the V segment lost 5 bases, leaving 13 bases of the junction unmatched. Germline CDR1 is SQVTM and CDR2 is ANQGSEA. CDR3 size: 16 residues. The CDR3 loop reads CSVRTPDRTGTGELFF. The CDR3 nucleotides read TGCAGCGTTCGAACCCCGGACAGGACCGGCACCGGGGAGCTGTTTTTT.

The V and J genes are TRBV10-3 and TRBJ1-1; 11 nucleotides agree with TRBD1. Looked up from germline, CDR1 is ENHRY and CDR2 is SYGVKD. The V and J ends lost 3 bases and 4 bases, in that order; junction bases with no gene match: 4. The CDR3 extends over 15 amino acids. For the CDR3, the DNA is TGTGCCATCAGTGACCCAGGGACAGGGGGCACTGAAGCTTTCTTT. Its translation is CAISDPGTGGTEAFF.

The chain couples TRBV6-1 to TRBJ2-5; TRBD1 might be the D (5 bases). The CDR3 extends over 15 amino acids. The V end was cut by 4 bases, the J end by 5 bases, with 17 bases between. The V gene's germline CDR1 is MNHNS and CDR2 SASEGT. The CDR3 reads CASSAYQGLGETQYF. CDR3 sequence (DNA): TGTGCCAGCAGTGCTTATCAGGGCTTAGGGGAGACCCAGTACTTC.

The chain has TRBV27 and TRBJ1-3; 7 nucleotides line up with TRBD1. The CDR3 spans 14 residues. V was pared by 4 bases and J by 0 bases, with 0 bases of the junction left unmatched. Germline V gene sequence: CDR1 MNHEY, CDR2 SMNVEV (reference sequence). The CDR3: CASSYRGSGNTIYF. Here the CDR3 DNA reads TGTGCCAGCAGTTACAGGGGCTCTGGAAACACCATATATTTT.

Notes on this clone: The same CDR3 also results from other DNA sequences found in this sample. CDR3 in DNA: TGTGCCAGTAGTATCGGGACACATTACGAGCAGTACTTC. This codes for CASSIGTHYEQYF. The chain combines TRBV19 with TRBJ2-7; tentative D call: TRBD1 (6 bases). Per germline, CDR1 LNHDA and CDR2 SQIVND (reference sequence). The CDR3 is 13 residues long. The ends were cut back, 3 bases at V and 4 bases at J, with 10 bases in the middle.

The chain combines TRBV5-1 with TRBJ2-5, with TRBD1 as a possible D gene (6 bases). The CDR3 has 13 residues. From germline, CDR1 is SGHRS and CDR2 YFSETQ. Trimming took 4 bases from V and 2 from J, leaving 9 bases between them. The CDR3 is CASSQTGQETQYF. CDR3 in DNA: TGCGCCAGCAGCCAGACAGGACAAGAGACCCAGTACTTC.

The V call is TRBV19, the J call TRBJ2-2; no clear D. Trimming left V 3 bases short and J 0 bases short, with 2 bases between. The germline V gene encodes CDR1 LNHDA and CDR2 SQIVND (reference sequence). This CDR3 is 13 amino acids long. In nucleotides, the CDR3 is TGTGCCAGTAGTATCACGAACACCGGGGAGCTGTTTTTT. The encoded protein is CASSITNTGELFF.

The CDR3 loop is CASSSQGLDTEAFF. The CDR3 nucleotides are TGTGCCAGTAGTTCGCAGGGGCTGGACACTGAAGCTTTCTTT. The chain is built from TRBV19 and TRBJ1-1; D is perhaps TRBD1 (6 bases). V shed 5 bases and J shed 3 bases, with 13 bases lying between them. CDR1 LNHDA and CDR2 SQIVND come from the germline V gene (reference sequence). The CDR3 has 14 residues. The variable domain in full, with the rest retrieved from reference TRBV19 and TRBJ1-1, is DGGITQSPKYLFRKEGQNVTLSCEQNLNHDAMYWYRQDPGQGLRLIYYSQIVNDFQKGDIAEGYSVSREKKESFPLTVTSAQKNPTAFYLCASSSQGLDTEAFFGQGTRLTVV.

A few counts support this clone. The chain links TRBV27 to TRBJ2-7; 8 bases are a match to TRBD1. Germline V gene lookup returns CDR1 MNHEY and CDR2 SMNVEV (reference sequence). V was clipped by 10 bases and J by 2 bases; unmatched bases: 7. The CDR3 sequence is 13 residues long. The CDR3 DNA reads TGTGCCACCAGACAGGGGCAGGCCTACGAGCAGTACTTC. Protein product: CATRQGQAYEQYF.

V gene TRBV7-2 combines with J gene TRBJ1-2; the D is unclear. V was trimmed by 0 bases and J by 0 bases, leaving 11 bases between them. The CDR3 is 16 residues long. From germline, CDR1 is SGHTA and CDR2 FQGNSA. CDR3 amino acids: CASSLAQTPTNYGYTF. The CDR3 bases are TGTGCCAGCAGCTTAGCTCAGACACCCACTAACTATGGCTACACCTTC.

The CDR3 coding sequence is TGTGCCTGGAGTGTACGCGGGAGGGACTACAATGAGCAGTTCTTC. Its translation is CAWSVRGRDYNEQFF. The rearrangement uses TRBV30 and TRBJ2-1; TRBD2 agrees at 9 bases. This CDR3 region has 15 residues. Looked up from germline, CDR1 is GTSNPN and CDR2 is SVGIG (reference sequence). The V and J ends lost 0 bases and 3 bases, in that order; junction bases with no gene match: 3.

CDR3 protein: CATFPDAKRGGYTF. DNA of the CDR3: TGTGCCACCTTCCCGGATGCGAAAAGGGGTGGCTACACCTTC. The chain recombines TRBV28 with TRBJ1-2, with D tentatively TRBD1 (5 bases). With 10 bases removed from V and 7 bases from J, the gap between germline ends came to 22 bases. This CDR3 has 14 amino acids. Looked up from germline, CDR1 is MDHEN and CDR2 is SYDVKM.

The chain is built from TRBV5-1 and TRBJ2-1; 8 positions match TRBD2. V was clipped by 4 bases and J by 6 bases; unmatched bases: 12. There are 16 residues in the CDR3. Germline assignment: CDR1 SGHRS and CDR2 YFSETQ. This CDR3 is CASSRGGGTRVNEQFF. The CDR3 coding sequence is TGCGCCAGCAGCAGGGGGGGCGGGACTAGGGTCAATGAGCAGTTCTTC.

This clone was seen a few times. The rearrangement joins TRBV19 to TRBJ1-5; weak D call: TRBD1 (6 bases). V was trimmed by 5 bases and J by 0 bases, leaving 23 bases between them. Germline values: CDR1 LNHDA, CDR2 SQIVND (reference sequence). The CDR3 spans 19 residues. The CDR3 DNA reads TGTGCCAGTAGTTTGATCCCATTCGACAGGATTTATAGCAATCAGCCCCAGCATTTT. Its protein product is CASSLIPFDRIYSNQPQHF.

The chain combines TRBV29-1 with TRBJ2-6, with unresolved D. V shed 7 bases and J shed 3 bases, with 10 bases lying between them. The length of the CDR3 is 13 residues. The germline V gene has CDR1 SQVTM and CDR2 ANQGSEA. CDR3 loop: CSARHVGANVLTF. The CDR3 coding sequence is TGCAGCGCCAGACATGTTGGGGCCAACGTCCTGACTTTC.

The J gene is TRBJ1-5, the V gene TRBV30, with D possibly being TRBD1 (5 bases). The ends were cut back, 3 bases at V and 3 bases at J, with 9 bases in the middle. CDR1 and CDR2 from the germline V gene are GTSNPN and SVGIG (reference sequence). The CDR3 is 13 amino acids. The CDR3 DNA reads as TGTGCCTGGAGGGGGGGGAACAATCAGCCCCAGCATTTT. It codes for CAWRGGNNQPQHF.